The 18 T cell receptor beta chains below come from one sample, sequenced in a study of blood T cell repertoires in COVID-19. Clones were sequenced by immunoSEQ multiplex PCR, and TCRdb holds only the in-frame ones, with some missing. This sample has 150,000 or so clones, with just under 95% found just once. The material sequenced was peripheral blood. The receptors come from a woman aged 50 to 65 with acute or convalescent COVID-19.

The chain joins TRBV4-1 to TRBJ1-2; D remains unclear. Trimming removed 0 bases from V and 4 bases from J, with 18 bases in between. The CDR3 has 17 amino acids. Looked up from germline, CDR1 is MGHRA and CDR2 is YSYEKL. As DNA, the CDR3 is TGCGCCAGCAGCCAAGATCGAGAGGGAGGACCTGTCTATGGCTACACCTTC. Translated, it gives CASSQDREGGPVYGYTF.

J is TRBJ1-3 and V is TRBV7-4, with D perhaps TRBD1 (5 bases). The CDR3 is made up of 16 amino acids. Germline V gene sequence: CDR1 SGHVT, CDR2 SQSDAQ. The V gene lost 3 bases and the J gene lost 7 bases, with 19 bases spanning the gap. In nucleotides, the CDR3 is TGTGCCAGCAGCTTTAGCAGGGAGGATGGTTCGAACACCATATATTTT. It specifies CASSFSREDGSNTIYF.

The chain uses TRBV23-1 and TRBJ1-1; perhaps TRBD1 as D (6 bases). TRBV23-1 is known as an ORF, though its function is uncertain. The V end lost 4 bases, the J end lost 7 bases, and 16 bases lay between the germline ends. The CDR3 contains 14 residues. The CDR3 reads CASSRPGQPFEAFF. The CDR3 DNA sequence: TGCGCCAGCAGTCGCCCGGGACAACCCTTTGAAGCTTTCTTT.

This clone has only one observation. This sequence joins TRBV7-9 and TRBJ2-7, with D possibly TRBD2 on 7 matching bases. Germline CDR1 SEHNR, CDR2 FQNEAQ (reference sequence). Trimming took off 0 bases at V and 5 bases at J, with 11 bases between the two ends. This CDR3 is 14 amino acids long. The CDR3 reads CASSLAGGHDEQYF. The CDR3 nucleotides read TGTGCCAGCAGCTTAGCGGGGGGGCACGACGAGCAGTACTTC.

V is TRBV10-1 and J is TRBJ2-5; weak D call: TRBD1 (5 bases). Germline V gives CDR1 WNHNN, CDR2 SYGVQD (reference sequence). Trimming took off 5 bases at V and 1 base at J, with 11 bases between the two ends. The length of the CDR3 is 14 residues. CDR3 nucleotide sequence: TGCGCCAGCAGTTCCAGACAGTCCCAAGAGACCCAGTACTTC. Protein sequence: CASSSRQSQETQYF.

The V gene is TRBV19, the J gene TRBJ1-5; 9 bases fit TRBD1. There are 16 residues in the CDR3. In germline, CDR1 is LNHDA, CDR2 SQIVND (reference sequence). V shed 11 bases and J 2 bases; nucleotides not matched to a gene: 13. The CDR3, as DNA: TGTGCCTGTGCCTTGGGACAGGGACTCCGCAATCAGCCCCAGCATTTT. Translation: CACALGQGLRNQPQHF.

V gene TRBV25-1 combines with J gene TRBJ1-1; TRBD1 agrees at 9 bases. Losses at the gene ends were 4 bases for V and 4 bases for J; bases not matched to a gene: 1. In germline, CDR1 is MGHDK, CDR2 SYGVNS. The CDR3 consists of 13 residues. DNA for the CDR3: TGTGCCAGCAGTGGACAGGGGGTCACTGAAGCTTTCTTT. Translated, it gives CASSGQGVTEAFF.

The J gene is TRBJ2-5, the V gene TRBV6-5; D not certain. Germline CDR1 MNHEY, CDR2 SVGAGI. Trimming pared 4 bases from V and 5 bases from J, leaving 14 bases between. This CDR3 is built from 14 residues. CDR3 in amino acids: CASSLSLSSETQYF. In DNA, the CDR3 is TGTGCCAGCAGTTTAAGCCTATCTTCGGAGACCCAGTACTTC.

The V gene is TRBV3-1 (or the pseudogene TRBV3-2), the J gene TRBJ2-2; tentatively, D is TRBD2 (5 bases). V lost 3 bases, J lost 1 base, and 9 bases lay in between. This CDR3 comprises 15 residues. Germline CDR1 reads LGHDT; CDR2 reads YNNKEL (reference sequence). The chain's CDR3 is CASSHRAGNTGELFF. In DNA form, the CDR3 reads TGTGCCAGCAGCCATCGGGCGGGGAACACCGGGGAGCTGTTTTTT.

The genes are TRBV19 and TRBJ1-3; 9 bases map to TRBD1. This CDR3 has 16 amino acids. The germline gives CDR1 LNHDA, CDR2 SQIVND (reference sequence). V shed 7 bases and J 2 bases; nucleotides not matched to a gene: 9. DNA of the CDR3: TGTGCCAGTACCCGGACAGGGGCATTCGCTGGAAACACCATATATTTT. Translated: CASTRTGAFAGNTIYF.

The CDR3 bases are TGTGCCAGCAGGGATGGGACTAGCGGAGACACCGGGGAGCTGTTTTTT. This translates into CASRDGTSGDTGELFF. V and J are TRBV27 and TRBJ2-2, with 11 bases matching TRBD2. The junction had 6 bases not matched to a gene; V was cut back by 6 bases and J by 3 bases. CDR3 length: 16 amino acids. Germline-derived CDR1 and CDR2 are MNHEY and SMNVEV (reference sequence).

The chain recombines TRBV27 with TRBJ2-1, with D possibly TRBD1 on 6 matching bases. There are 15 residues in the CDR3. V lost 3 bases and J 7 bases, leaving 16 bases between the germline ends. Germline CDR1 reads MNHEY; CDR2 reads SMNVEV (reference sequence). The CDR3 nucleotides are TGTGCCAGCAGTTTGGCAAATACAGGGTTGAATGAGCAGTTCTTC. This gives the protein CASSLANTGLNEQFF.

The V gene is TRBV5-1, the J gene TRBJ1-3; TRBD1 might be the D (5 bases). With 4 bases removed from V and 0 bases from J, the gap between germline ends came to 8 bases. Germline V gene data show CDR1 as SGHRS and CDR2 as YFSETQ. This CDR3 is built from 14 residues. CDR3 nucleotides: TGCGCCAGCAGCCCGGGACTCTCTGGAAACACCATATATTTT. Translating it yields CASSPGLSGNTIYF.

In DNA form, the CDR3 reads TGTGCCAGCAGCGTAGAGGCTAGCGGGGTCCATGAGCAGTTCTTC. Its protein product is CASSVEASGVHEQFF. V is TRBV9 and J is TRBJ2-1, with 9 bases aligning to TRBD2. The CDR3 is made up of 15 amino acids. J gave up 8 bases and V 0 bases, and 6 bases lay outside the gene matches. CDR1 is SGDLS and CDR2 is YYNGEE in the germline V gene.

The rearrangement uses TRBV6-5 and TRBJ2-7; 7 positions agree with TRBD2. V gave up 0 bases and J gave up 3 bases; unmatched junction bases: 8. The CDR3 loop spans 16 amino acids. Germline V lookup: CDR1 MNHEY, CDR2 SVGAGI. CDR3: CASSYSSAGEGYEQYF. The CDR3 DNA reads TGTGCCAGCAGTTACTCATCGGCGGGAGAAGGCTACGAGCAGTACTTC.

This chain links TRBV6-5 with TRBJ2-5, with D possibly TRBD1 on 5 matching bases. The germline CDR1 and CDR2 sequences are MNHEY and SVGAGI. V lost 0 bases to trimming and J lost 5 bases, with 16 bases between them. CDR3 size: 16 residues. Here the CDR3 DNA reads TGTGCCAGCAGTTACTCGAACAGGCGAAGAAGCGAGACCCAGTACTTC. Amino acid sequence: CASSYSNRRRSETQYF.

V is TRBV28 and J is TRBJ1-4; possible D gene TRBD1, 6 bases. CDR1 and CDR2 (germline): MDHEN, SYDVKM. Trimming removed 3 bases at V and 10 bases at J, with 15 bases between. This CDR3 has 14 residues. The CDR3 sequence: CASSLGLGGRKLFF. CDR3 DNA sequence: TGTGCCAGCAGTTTGGGGCTCGGGGGGCGAAAACTGTTTTTT. Full variable domain (remainder filled in from reference TRBV28 and TRBJ1-4): DVKVTQSSRYLVKRTGEKVFLECVQDMDHENMFWYRQDPGLGLRLIYFSYDVKMKEKGDIPEGYSVSREKKERFSLILESASTNQTSMYLCASSLGLGGRKLFFGSGTQLSVL.

The chain has TRBV7-9 and TRBJ2-1, with no clear D. The V end was cut by 5 bases, the J end by 9 bases, with 14 bases between. The V gene's germline CDR1 is SEHNR and CDR2 FQNEAQ (reference sequence). The CDR3 is made up of 13 amino acids. CDR3 loop: CASSRVGAGEQFF. Here the CDR3 DNA reads TGTGCCAGCAGCCGAGTCGGAGCTGGTGAGCAGTTCTTC. Looking up the rest from reference TRBV7-9 and TRBJ2-1 gives the full variable domain: DTGVSQNPRHKITKRGQNVTFRCDPISEHNRLYWYRQTLGQGPEFLTYFQNEAQLEKSRLLSDRFSAERPKGSFSTLEIQRTEQGDSAMYLCASSRVGAGEQFFGPGTRLTVL.